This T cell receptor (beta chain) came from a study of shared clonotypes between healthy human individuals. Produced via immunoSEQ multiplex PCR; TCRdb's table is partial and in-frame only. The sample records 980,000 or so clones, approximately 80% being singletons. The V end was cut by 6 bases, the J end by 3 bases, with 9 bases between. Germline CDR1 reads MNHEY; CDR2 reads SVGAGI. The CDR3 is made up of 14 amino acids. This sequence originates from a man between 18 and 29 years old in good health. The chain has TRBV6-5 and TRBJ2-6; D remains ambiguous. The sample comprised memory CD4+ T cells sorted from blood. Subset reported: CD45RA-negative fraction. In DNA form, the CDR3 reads TGTGCCAGCAGGAAAATCGATGGGGCCAACGTCCTGACTTTC. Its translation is CASRKIDGANVLTF.